This is a list of T cell receptor beta chains from one sample in a study of post-analysis software for immune sequencing data. TCRdb processed the PCR reads anew with MiXCR; each CDR3 protein has one entry. The sample holds hundreds of thousands of distinct CDR3 sequences, roughly 27% seen once. Sequenced sample: blood. The receptors stem from a girl aged 5-17 years with multiple sclerosis. The CDR3 runs from the conserved cysteine through the conserved F or W. A D gene is named only where the DNA matches it firmly. Part of the rows lack a size; the others show once, few, many or a class for expanded clones.

v_call: TRBV20-1
j_call: TRBJ2-3
clone_size: -
d_call: -
cdr3_aa: CSARDPTGTDTQYF
cdr3_nt: TGCAGTGCTAGAGACCCGACAGGCACAGATACGCAGTATTTT

v_call: TRBV4-3
j_call: TRBJ2-1
clone_size: -
d_call: -
cdr3_aa: CASSQSRGVNEQFF
cdr3_nt: TGCGCCAGCAGCCAATCCAGGGGGGTTAATGAGCAGTTCTTC

v_call: TRBV5-1
j_call: TRBJ2-1
clone_size: -
d_call: TRBD1
cdr3_aa: CASSPRQGEPNNEQFF
cdr3_nt: TGCGCCAGCAGCCCGCGACAGGGGGAGCCCAACAATGAGCAGTTCTTC

v_call: TRBV2
j_call: TRBJ2-4
clone_size: -
d_call: TRBD1
cdr3_aa: CASIRTGGYIQYF
cdr3_nt: TGTGCCAGCATCAGGACAGGGGGTTACATTCAGTACTTC

v_call: TRBV4-1
j_call: TRBJ2-3
clone_size: many
d_call: TRBD2
cdr3_aa: CASSQASGLYTDTQYF
cdr3_nt: TGCGCCAGCAGCCAAGCCTCGGGACTATACACAGATACGCAGTATTTT

v_call: TRBV4-3
j_call: TRBJ2-1
clone_size: few
d_call: -
cdr3_aa: CASSQDGGSGNEQFF
cdr3_nt: TGCGCCAGCAGCCAAGATGGAGGGAGCGGCAATGAGCAGTTCTTC

v_call: TRBV3-1
j_call: TRBJ1-2
clone_size: -
d_call: TRBD1
cdr3_aa: CASSRRTGNLGYTF
cdr3_nt: TGTGCCAGCAGCCGCCGGACAGGGAATCTTGGCTACACCTTC

v_call: TRBV29-1
j_call: TRBJ2-1
clone_size: many
d_call: -
cdr3_aa: CSVFSDGNEQFF
cdr3_nt: TGCAGCGTATTTTCGGACGGGAATGAGCAGTTCTTC

v_call: TRBV3-1
j_call: TRBJ1-1
clone_size: few
d_call: TRBD1
cdr3_aa: CASSSNTGGWGTEAFF
cdr3_nt: TGTGCCAGCAGCTCAAACACAGGGGGCTGGGGCACTGAAGCTTTCTTT

v_call: TRBV10-3
j_call: TRBJ2-7
clone_size: -
d_call: -
cdr3_aa: CATGYQGYEQYF
cdr3_nt: TGTGCCACGGGGTACCAAGGCTACGAGCAGTACTTC

v_call: TRBV28
j_call: TRBJ1-5
clone_size: -
d_call: -
cdr3_aa: CASSLIEQGRGQPQHF
cdr3_nt: TGTGCCAGCAGTTTGATTGAACAGGGTCGAGGTCAGCCCCAGCATTTT

v_call: TRBV20-1
j_call: TRBJ2-7
clone_size: few
d_call: TRBD1
cdr3_aa: CSARRTGPGEQYF
cdr3_nt: TGCAGTGCTAGGCGGACAGGGCCAGGGGAGCAGTACTTC

v_call: TRBV6-5
j_call: TRBJ1-6
clone_size: -
d_call: -
cdr3_aa: CASSYSAGEGDSPLHF
cdr3_nt: TGTGCCAGCAGTTACTCGGCAGGGGAAGGGGATTCACCCCTCCACTTT

v_call: TRBV6-6
j_call: TRBJ1-5
clone_size: -
d_call: -
cdr3_aa: CANSYSERDQPQHF
cdr3_nt: TGTGCCAACAGTTACTCGGAACGAGATCAGCCCCAGCATTTT

v_call: TRBV7-8
j_call: TRBJ1-4
clone_size: -
d_call: -
cdr3_aa: CASSLARTYEKLFF
cdr3_nt: TGTGCCAGCAGCTTAGCCCGGACGTATGAAAAACTGTTTTTT

v_call: TRBV27
j_call: TRBJ2-2
clone_size: few
d_call: -
cdr3_aa: CASSLGAAGELFF
cdr3_nt: TGTGCCAGCAGTTTAGGGGCGGCCGGGGAGCTGTTTTTT

v_call: TRBV3-1
j_call: TRBJ2-1
clone_size: few
d_call: -
cdr3_aa: CASSQQDNEQFF
cdr3_nt: TGTGCCAGCAGCCAACAAGACAATGAGCAGTTCTTC

v_call: TRBV4-1
j_call: TRBJ1-4
clone_size: -
d_call: -
cdr3_aa: CASSQEAISWELFF
cdr3_nt: TGCGCCAGCAGCCAAGAGGCTATCAGTTGGGAACTGTTTTTT

v_call: TRBV29-1
j_call: TRBJ2-7
clone_size: many
d_call: -
cdr3_aa: CSAADGLSSYEQYF
cdr3_nt: TGCAGCGCTGCCGACGGCCTGAGCTCCTACGAGCAGTACTTC

v_call: TRBV4-3
j_call: TRBJ2-2
clone_size: -
d_call: TRBD1
cdr3_aa: CASSHGQAPRTGELFF
cdr3_nt: TGCGCCAGCAGCCACGGACAGGCCCCGAGGACCGGGGAGCTGTTTTTT

v_call: TRBV19
j_call: TRBJ2-4
clone_size: -
d_call: -
cdr3_aa: CATPGGEQYF
cdr3_nt: TGTGCCACTCCCGGAGGAGAGCAGTACTTC

v_call: TRBV7-2
j_call: TRBJ1-2
clone_size: few
d_call: TRBD1
cdr3_aa: CASSLRQGAVDLLGYTF
cdr3_nt: TGTGCCAGCAGCTTAAGACAGGGGGCGGTCGACCTACTTGGCTACACCTTC

v_call: TRBV25-1
j_call: TRBJ1-6
clone_size: -
d_call: -
cdr3_aa: CASSEFSAGGSSPLHF
cdr3_nt: TGTGCCAGCAGTGAATTCTCGGCCGGGGGCAGTTCACCCCTCCACTTT

v_call: TRBV20-1
j_call: TRBJ2-3
clone_size: -
d_call: TRBD2
cdr3_aa: CSAQMPIAGVADTQYF
cdr3_nt: TGCAGTGCTCAAATGCCTATAGCGGGGGTCGCAGATACGCAGTATTTT

v_call: TRBV28
j_call: TRBJ2-2
clone_size: -
d_call: -
cdr3_aa: CASSLRAGQNTGELFF
cdr3_nt: TGTGCCAGCAGTTTACGGGCGGGCCAAAACACCGGGGAGCTGTTTTTT

v_call: TRBV7-2
j_call: TRBJ2-3
clone_size: -
d_call: -
cdr3_aa: CASSEKDTQYF
cdr3_nt: TGTGCCAGCAGCGAGAAAGATACGCAGTATTTT

v_call: TRBV28
j_call: TRBJ2-7
clone_size: -
d_call: -
cdr3_aa: CASSIITYEQYF
cdr3_nt: TGTGCCAGCAGTATTATCACCTACGAGCAGTACTTC

v_call: TRBV6-6
j_call: TRBJ2-7
clone_size: -
d_call: TRBD2
cdr3_aa: CASSPRGLAGLYEQYF
cdr3_nt: TGTGCCAGCAGTCCCCGGGGACTAGCGGGACTCTACGAGCAGTACTTC

v_call: TRBV11-2
j_call: TRBJ2-3
clone_size: -
d_call: -
cdr3_aa: CASTPSVDTQYF
cdr3_nt: TGTGCCAGCACCCCCTCCGTGGATACGCAGTATTTT

v_call: TRBV28
j_call: TRBJ2-7
clone_size: few
d_call: -
cdr3_aa: CASHSSSGGRGEQYF
cdr3_nt: TGTGCCAGCCATAGTTCTAGTGGGGGAAGGGGGGAGCAGTACTTC

v_call: TRBV20-1
j_call: TRBJ1-2
clone_size: few
d_call: TRBD1
cdr3_aa: CSAGVKDRGYGYTF
cdr3_nt: TGCAGTGCTGGGGTTAAGGACAGGGGTTATGGCTACACCTTC

v_call: TRBV9
j_call: TRBJ2-3
clone_size: once
d_call: TRBD2
cdr3_aa: CASSPRWGLARPTDTQYF
cdr3_nt: TGTGCCAGCAGTCCCCGATGGGGACTAGCGAGACCCACAGATACGCAGTATTTT

v_call: TRBV27
j_call: TRBJ2-7
clone_size: -
d_call: -
cdr3_aa: CASSLGSPREQYF
cdr3_nt: TGTGCCAGCAGTTTAGGTAGCCCGCGCGAGCAGTACTTC

v_call: TRBV29-1
j_call: TRBJ2-5
clone_size: -
d_call: -
cdr3_aa: CSVEEGGVTSQETQYF
cdr3_nt: TGCAGCGTTGAAGAAGGCGGGGTGACCTCTCAAGAGACCCAGTACTTC

v_call: TRBV7-9
j_call: TRBJ2-7
clone_size: few
d_call: -
cdr3_aa: CASGQGEYEQYF
cdr3_nt: TGTGCCAGCGGGCAGGGAGAGTACGAGCAGTACTTC

v_call: TRBV7-2
j_call: TRBJ2-3
clone_size: few
d_call: -
cdr3_aa: CASSLGLATTDTQYF
cdr3_nt: TGTGCCAGCAGCTTAGGGCTAGCTACCACAGATACGCAGTATTTT

v_call: TRBV27
j_call: TRBJ2-7
clone_size: many
d_call: -
cdr3_aa: CASRSPGTSYEQYF
cdr3_nt: TGTGCCAGCAGAAGCCCCGGGACGTCCTACGAGCAGTACTTC

v_call: TRBV5-1
j_call: TRBJ2-7
clone_size: -
d_call: TRBD1
cdr3_aa: CASSWWDRRSYEQYF
cdr3_nt: TGCGCCAGCAGCTGGTGGGACAGGCGCTCCTACGAGCAGTACTTC

v_call: TRBV29-1
j_call: TRBJ1-2
clone_size: -
d_call: -
cdr3_aa: CSVERQDVVYGYTF
cdr3_nt: TGCAGCGTTGAGAGACAGGACGTCGTCTATGGCTACACCTTC

v_call: TRBV29-1
j_call: TRBJ1-1
clone_size: -
d_call: -
cdr3_aa: CSVPPMNTEAFF
cdr3_nt: TGCAGCGTTCCCCCGATGAACACTGAAGCTTTCTTT

v_call: TRBV15
j_call: TRBJ2-1
clone_size: many
d_call: TRBD1
cdr3_aa: CATSRDATGASEQFF
cdr3_nt: TGTGCCACCAGCAGAGACGCAACAGGGGCCAGTGAGCAGTTCTTC

v_call: TRBV12-3/TRBV12-4
j_call: TRBJ2-3
clone_size: few
d_call: TRBD1
cdr3_aa: CASSPTDRGRTDTQYF
cdr3_nt: TGTGCCAGCAGCCCCACCGACAGGGGGCGCACAGATACGCAGTATTTT

v_call: TRBV29-1
j_call: TRBJ2-7
clone_size: -
d_call: -
cdr3_aa: CSVPGWDSYEQYF
cdr3_nt: TGCAGCGTCCCCGGGTGGGACTCCTACGAGCAGTACTTC

v_call: TRBV6-5
j_call: TRBJ2-1
clone_size: -
d_call: TRBD2
cdr3_aa: CASLKKRDPYNEQFF
cdr3_nt: TGTGCCAGCCTCAAGAAGCGGGATCCCTACAATGAGCAGTTCTTC

v_call: TRBV5-1
j_call: TRBJ2-7
clone_size: few
d_call: TRBD2
cdr3_aa: CASSPTSVSYEQYF
cdr3_nt: TGCGCCAGCAGCCCGACTAGCGTTTCCTACGAGCAGTACTTC

v_call: TRBV5-6
j_call: TRBJ1-2
clone_size: few
d_call: -
cdr3_aa: CASSPNNYGYTF
cdr3_nt: TGTGCCAGCAGCCCAAACAACTATGGCTACACCTTC

v_call: TRBV7-2
j_call: TRBJ2-1
clone_size: few
d_call: TRBD2
cdr3_aa: CASSRLPSRESYYNEQFF
cdr3_nt: TGTGCCAGCAGCCGCCTTCCGTCGCGGGAGAGCTATTACAATGAGCAGTTCTTC

v_call: TRBV10-3
j_call: TRBJ1-5
clone_size: -
d_call: TRBD1
cdr3_aa: CANSRGVGQPQHF
cdr3_nt: TGTGCCAACTCCAGGGGGGTTGGTCAGCCCCAGCATTTT